The 17 T cell receptor beta chains below all came from one sample that was sequenced in a study of T cells in Graves' hyperthyroidism and ophthalmopathy. What was amplified from RNA transcripts were TCR beta CDR3 regions. First-round RT-PCR of the TCR CDR3 relied on the HTBI primer set. MiXCR, run by TCRdb on the multiplex PCR reads, gives a single entry per CDR3 protein. Of around 500,000 distinct CDR3 sequences listed, about an eighth were seen once; the top ten hold about 17%. The sample taken for sequencing was blood. Receptor source: a woman aged 18 to 35 with Graves' hyperthyroidism.

This clonotype appeared a few times. This chain connects TRBV5-6 to TRBJ2-3, with 7 bases matching TRBD2. The germline CDR1 and CDR2 sequences are SGHDT and YYEEEE. The CDR3 runs 15 residues. V was pared by 1 base and J by 5 bases, with 7 bases of the junction left unmatched. The CDR3 nucleotides are TGTGCCAGCAGCTTGAGGGAGGGCCAGGTAGATACGCAGTATTTT. Its protein is CASSLREGQVDTQYF.

This clonotype was found a few times. The chain links TRBV7-9 to TRBJ2-7, with TRBD2 identical over 7 bases. The V gene's germline CDR1 is SEHNR and CDR2 FQNEAQ (reference sequence). The trim removed 1 base at V and 5 bases at J, leaving 8 bases unmatched. The CDR3 contains 15 residues. CDR3 coding DNA: TGTGCCAGCAGCTTAGTTGGCGGGAGCCTAAACGAGCAGTACTTC. Translation gives CASSLVGGSLNEQYF.

This clonotype was found many times. The gene calls are TRBV6-4 and TRBJ2-7; D ambiguous. The CDR3 loop spans 12 amino acids. With 10 bases removed from V and 5 bases from J, the gap between germline ends came to 15 bases. The germline V gene encodes CDR1 MRHNA and CDR2 SNTAGT. CDR3 DNA sequence: TGTGCCAATCCTAGTAATGGCCACGAGCAGTACTTC. This translates into CANPSNGHEQYF.

This clonotype occurred many times. The chain employs TRBV5-1 and TRBJ2-1, with D uncertain. Per germline, CDR1 SGHRS and CDR2 YFSETQ. V gave up 3 bases and J gave up 2 bases, with 9 bases separating them. CDR3 size: 14 residues. The CDR3 sequence: CASSWMGTYNEQFF. DNA for the CDR3: TGCGCCAGCAGCTGGATGGGAACCTACAATGAGCAGTTCTTC.

This clonotype was picked up a small number of times. V and J are TRBV5-1 and TRBJ2-7; a possible D gene is TRBD1 (5 bases). The CDR3 is 15 amino acids. From germline, CDR1 is SGHRS and CDR2 YFSETQ. The ends were cut back, 0 bases at V and 0 bases at J, with 10 bases in the middle. CDR3 amino acids: CASSLAQGNSYEQYF. In DNA, the CDR3 is TGCGCCAGCAGCTTGGCCCAGGGAAACTCCTACGAGCAGTACTTC.

This clonotype was found many times. The chain employs TRBV2 and TRBJ2-5; D not resolved. Trimming removed 4 bases from V and 1 base from J, with 7 bases in between. In germline, CDR1 is SNHLY, CDR2 FYNNEI. CDR3 size: 13 residues. CDR3 DNA: TGTGCCAGCAGTGCCGACACCCAAGAGACCCAGTACTTC. Encoded protein: CASSADTQETQYF.

This clonotype appeared many times. The rearrangement joins TRBV27 to TRBJ2-4; 10 bases align to TRBD2. The V and J ends lost 6 bases and 0 bases, in that order; junction bases with no gene match: 5. The CDR3 has 16 amino acids. Germline assignment: CDR1 MNHEY and CDR2 SMNVEV (reference sequence). The CDR3 coding sequence is TGTGCCAGCAGCCTCGGACTAGCGGTAGCCAAAAACATTCAGTACTTC. Its protein is CASSLGLAVAKNIQYF.

Worth noting for this clonotype: A much larger clone lies one base from this, so it may be a read error. The gene calls are TRBV12-3 or TRBV12-4 and TRBJ1-4; no clear D. This CDR3 is 12 amino acids long. CDR3 loop: CVSSLSSEKLFF. The CDR3 nucleotides are TGTGTCAGCAGTTTGTCATCGGAAAAACTGTTTTTT.

This rearrangement joins TRBV29-1 to TRBJ2-7; a weak D match, TRBD1 (7 bases). The CDR3 covers 13 residues. V lost 4 bases, J lost 1 base, and 11 bases lay in between. Germline assignment: CDR1 SQVTM and CDR2 ANQGSEA. The DNA for the CDR3 is TGCAGCGTTGTTGCAGGGGGGTCCTACGAGCAGTACTTC. Protein: CSVVAGGSYEQYF.

On this clonotype itself: A much larger clone differs by one base, so this may be a read error. The genes are TRBV7-2 and TRBJ2-5; D unclear. Deletions cut 3 bases from V and 1 base from J, with 15 bases between. Germline V gene sequence: CDR1 SGHTA, CDR2 FQGNSA. The CDR3 runs to 16 residues. CDR3 bases: TGTACCAGCAGCTTTTACCCCCAGGCCCCCCAAGAGACCCAGTACTTC. Protein sequence: CTSSFYPQAPQETQYF.

In DNA, the CDR3 is TGTGCCACCTCGGGACAGGGGGATGAGCAGTTCTTC. It encodes CATSGQGDEQFF. J is TRBJ2-1 and V is TRBV24-1, with 11 bases that match TRBD1. J gave up 8 bases and V 9 bases, and 2 bases lay outside the gene matches. Germline V CDR1 and CDR2: KGHDR, SFDVKD. This CDR3 has 12 residues.

Ten or more counts support this clonotype. The rearrangement joins TRBV12-3 or TRBV12-4 to TRBJ2-1; D may be TRBD2 (6 bases). This CDR3 region has 13 residues. V was shortened by 1 base and J by 9 bases, with 10 bases between the two germline ends. CDR3 sequence (DNA): TGTGCCAGCAGTTTAGGTCAGGGACTTGAGCAGTTCTTC. It translates to CASSLGQGLEQFF.

This clonotype has a count of ten or more. The chain recombines TRBV12-3 or TRBV12-4 with TRBJ1-1; D not resolved. The CDR3 sequence is 17 residues long. With 6 bases removed from V and 0 bases from J, the gap between germline ends came to 20 bases. CDR3 amino acids: CASSLLPHTGVNTEAFF. CDR3 DNA sequence: TGTGCCAGCAGCCTCCTTCCCCACACTGGGGTGAACACTGAAGCTTTCTTT.

The sample holds a few counts of this clonotype. The V and J genes are TRBV14 and TRBJ1-2, with D perhaps TRBD1 (5 bases). Trimming took 4 bases from V and 7 from J, leaving 19 bases between them. Germline CDR1 reads SGHDN; CDR2 reads FVKESK. This CDR3 has 15 amino acids. For the CDR3, the DNA is TGTGCCAGCAGCCCGACCGGCAGGGTAGTCAGTGGCTACACCTTC. As protein: CASSPTGRVVSGYTF.

The V call is TRBV19, the J call TRBJ2-5, with D maybe TRBD1 (5 bases). Germline V lookup: CDR1 LNHDA, CDR2 SQIVND (reference sequence). The CDR3 is made up of 13 amino acids. Trimming pared 1 base from V and 5 bases from J, leaving 8 bases between. The CDR3 nucleotides read TGTGCCAGTAGTATAGCCCCAGGGGAGACCCAGTACTTC. This gives the protein CASSIAPGETQYF.

This clonotype was picked up many times. V and J are TRBV6-1 and TRBJ1-4; 12 bases are shared with TRBD1. There are 13 residues in the CDR3. CDR1 is MNHNS, CDR2 SASEGT, per germline. Trimming took 4 bases from V and 10 from J; bases not matched to a gene: 1. The CDR3 region is CASSGDRGRKLFF. The CDR3 DNA sequence: TGTGCCAGCAGTGGGGACAGGGGGCGAAAACTGTTTTTT.

This clonotype was seen many times. V usage is TRBV18 and J usage is TRBJ1-6; D gene uncertain. In germline, CDR1 is KGHSH, CDR2 LQKENI. V dropped 2 bases and J dropped 4 bases, with 0 bases sitting between them. This CDR3 has 12 amino acids. DNA for the CDR3: TGTGCCAGCTCACCATATAATTCACCCCTCCACTTT. Encoded protein: CASSPYNSPLHF.